A selection of T cell receptor beta chains follows, all from one sample in a study of blood T cell repertoires in COVID-19. Repertoires were generated with immunoSEQ multiplex PCR, while TCRdb's copy carries only in-frame clones and drops some. The sample has about 110,000 clones, approximately 90% seen once. Sequenced sample: peripheral blood. The origin of the receptors is a woman in her thirties with acute or convalescent COVID-19. Both conserved end residues are part of each CDR3. Fields, in order: D gene, V gene, clone size, J gene, CDR3 protein, CDR3 DNA. A D gene is named only where the DNA matches it firmly. Not every row has a clone size; where given, it reads once, few, many or a size class.

>.|TRBV7-8|few|TRBJ1-2
CASSLGQIYTF
TGTGCCAGCAGCTTAGGACAGATCTACACCTTC
>TRBD2|TRBV6-2/TRBV6-3|.|TRBJ2-2
CASSYRPLSGGNTGELFF
TGTGCCAGCAGTTACCGTCCACTAAGCGGGGGGAACACCGGGGAGCTGTTTTTT
>.|TRBV5-6|.|TRBJ1-2
CASSLRGGYTF
TGTGCCAGCAGCTTGAGGGGAGGCTACACCTTC
>.|TRBV15|.|TRBJ1-1
CATSRGRQEWNTEAFF
TGTGCCACCAGCAGAGGCCGACAGGAGTGGAACACTGAAGCTTTCTTT
>.|TRBV27|.|TRBJ1-1
CASSSRRMRAVNTEAFF
TGTGCCAGCAGTTCCCGACGAATGAGGGCAGTGAACACTGAAGCTTTCTTT
>.|TRBV6-1|.|TRBJ1-1
CASSDNRSKGGTTEAFF
TGTGCCAGCAGTGATAATAGGAGTAAGGGGGGGACCACTGAAGCTTTCTTT
>.|TRBV7-8|.|TRBJ1-3
CASTRGGLTGNTIYF
TGTGCCAGCACCAGGGGAGGGCTCACTGGAAACACCATATATTTT
>TRBD2|TRBV4-2|.|TRBJ2-1
CASSQREGEQFF
TGTGCCAGCAGCCAACGGGAGGGTGAGCAGTTCTTC
>.|TRBV11-2|.|TRBJ2-5
CASSYALEGTQYF
TGTGCCAGCAGCTATGCCCTAGAGGGGACCCAGTACTTC
>.|TRBV30|.|TRBJ1-6
CAWSVRQGGYSPLHF
TGTGCCTGGAGTGTACGCCAGGGAGGATATTCACCCCTCCACTTT
>.|TRBV6-5|.|TRBJ1-6
CASRDGGGGGSPLHF
TGTGCCAGCAGGGATGGGGGGGGCGGGGGCTCACCCCTCCACTTT
>TRBD2|TRBV7-2|.|TRBJ2-1
CASSLATSSSYNEQFF
TGTGCCAGCAGCTTAGCGACTAGCTCCTCCTACAATGAGCAGTTCTTC
>.|TRBV18|.|TRBJ2-1
CASPPPVELAGNEQFF
TGTGCCAGCCCACCACCGGTCGAACTGGCAGGCAATGAGCAGTTCTTC
>.|TRBV30|.|TRBJ1-5
CAWSGQQTYSNQPQHF
TGTGCCTGGAGTGGTCAACAGACCTATAGCAATCAGCCCCAGCATTTT
>TRBD1|TRBV28|.|TRBJ1-6
CASGGQDRANNSPLHF
TGTGCCAGCGGAGGTCAGGACAGGGCAAATAATTCACCCCTCCACTTT
>TRBD1|TRBV4-3|.|TRBJ2-6
CASSLLRGQSGANVLTF
TGCGCCAGCAGCCTCCTCCGGGGACAGTCTGGGGCCAACGTCCTGACTTTC
>TRBD2|TRBV5-4|.|TRBJ2-7
CASSPGLAEGYEQYF
TGTGCCAGCAGCCCCGGACTAGCGGAGGGCTACGAGCAGTACTTC
>.|TRBV6-2/TRBV6-3|.|TRBJ2-7
CASSKAVYEQYF
TGTGCCAGCAGCAAGGCGGTCTACGAGCAGTACTTC
>TRBD1|TRBV5-1|.|TRBJ2-7
CASSVQGAGAYEQYF
TGCGCCAGCAGCGTTCAGGGGGCCGGGGCCTACGAGCAGTACTTC
>.|TRBV11-2|.|TRBJ1-3
CASSEQGTGNTIYF
TGTGCCAGCAGCGAACAGGGTACGGGAAACACCATATATTTT
>TRBD1|TRBV19|.|TRBJ1-6
CASSPRTGTSSYNSPLHF
TGTGCCAGTAGTCCCCGGACAGGGACAAGCTCCTATAATTCACCCCTCCACTTT
>TRBD2|TRBV3-1/TRBV3-2|.|TRBJ2-1
CASSGNSGRGEQFF
TGTGCCAGCAGCGGGAATAGCGGGAGAGGGGAGCAGTTCTTC
>.|TRBV3-1/TRBV3-2|once|TRBJ2-7
CASSPKVRLEAYEQYF
TGTGCCAGCAGCCCAAAGGTGCGGCTAGAAGCCTACGAGCAGTACTTC
>TRBD1|TRBV18|.|TRBJ1-1
CASSTDRLSEAFF
TGTGCCAGCTCGACGGACAGGTTGTCTGAAGCTTTCTTT
>TRBD2|TRBV30|.|TRBJ2-1
CAWSYSGSVNEQFF
TGTGCCTGGAGTTATAGCGGGAGTGTCAATGAGCAGTTCTTC
>TRBD1|TRBV28|.|TRBJ2-3
CATGTGVAIVTDTQYF
TGTGCCACTGGGACAGGCGTAGCCATCGTCACAGATACGCAGTATTTT
>.|TRBV4-3|.|TRBJ2-1
CASSQIASSYNEQFF
TGCGCCAGCAGCCAGATAGCCTCCTCCTACAATGAGCAGTTCTTC
>TRBD1|TRBV28|.|TRBJ1-3
CASRGTGAGNTIYF
TGTGCCAGCAGGGGGACAGGGGCTGGAAACACCATATATTTT
>.|TRBV21-1|.|TRBJ2-7
CASSKGHPYEQYF
TGTGCCAGCAGCAAGGGACATCCCTACGAGCAGTACTTC
>.|TRBV5-8|once|TRBJ1-1
CASSLLDSTNTEAFF
TGTGCCAGCAGCTTACTGGACAGTACGAACACTGAAGCTTTCTTT
>TRBD2|TRBV28|.|TRBJ2-7
CASRPRLAEIYEQYF
TGTGCCAGCAGGCCTAGACTAGCGGAAATCTACGAGCAGTACTTC
>TRBD2|TRBV5-8|.|TRBJ2-1
CASSLVPGGTYNEQFF
TGTGCCAGCAGCTTGGTTCCGGGGGGAACCTACAATGAGCAGTTCTTC
>TRBD1|TRBV9|.|TRBJ1-2
CASSTRTGTLLTGYTF
TGTGCCAGCAGCACCCGGACAGGGACGTTGTTAACTGGCTACACCTTC
>TRBD1|TRBV10-3|.|TRBJ1-2
CAISESGTGVYGYTF
TGTGCCATCAGTGAGTCTGGGACAGGGGTCTATGGCTACACCTTC
>.|TRBV4-2|.|TRBJ2-5
CASSFQGGQVETQYF
TGTGCCAGCAGCTTCCAGGGAGGACAAGTGGAGACCCAGTACTTC
>.|TRBV4-3|once|TRBJ1-2
CASSQETGAIRWGYTF
TGCGCCAGCAGCCAAGAGACAGGAGCCATTCGGTGGGGCTACACCTTC
>.|TRBV3-1/TRBV3-2|.|TRBJ2-5
CASSQGGGGWETQYF
TGTGCCAGCAGCCAAGGAGGGGGGGGTTGGGAGACCCAGTACTTC
>.|TRBV6-4|.|TRBJ1-1
CASRAGVYTEAFF
TGTGCCAGCAGGGCAGGGGTGTACACTGAAGCTTTCTTT
>TRBD1|TRBV29-1|.|TRBJ1-1
CSVGGTGATEAFF
TGCAGCGTTGGAGGGACAGGGGCCACTGAAGCTTTCTTT
>.|TRBV7-9|once|TRBJ2-3
CASSLARSAGTSTDTQYF
TGTGCCAGCAGCTTAGCGCGATCTGCGGGAACTAGCACAGATACGCAGTATTTT
>TRBD1|TRBV6-1|.|TRBJ1-3
CASSAGTGYRSGNTIYF
TGTGCCAGCAGTGCAGGGACAGGGTACAGGTCTGGAAACACCATATATTTT
>TRBD1|TRBV10-1|.|TRBJ2-3
CASSESSDRVSDTQYF
TGCGCCAGCAGTGAGTCTTCGGACAGGGTGTCAGATACGCAGTATTTT
>TRBD1|TRBV7-9|.|TRBJ2-7
CASSLPGQGRHEQYF
TGTGCCAGCAGCTTACCCGGACAGGGTCGGCACGAGCAGTACTTC
>TRBD2|TRBV9|once|TRBJ2-5
CASSGVGSGRAGETQYF
TGTGCCAGCAGCGGAGTAGGTAGCGGGAGGGCCGGAGAGACCCAGTACTTC
>TRBD2|TRBV11-2|.|TRBJ2-7
CASSLNLAGAQQYF
TGTGCCAGCAGCTTAAACCTAGCGGGAGCTCAGCAGTACTTC
>.|TRBV11-2|once|TRBJ1-1
CASSPFRGTTEAFF
TGTGCCAGCAGCCCTTTCAGGGGAACCACTGAAGCTTTCTTT
>TRBD2|TRBV28|.|TRBJ2-2
CASSLSGRWGRADNTGELFF
TGTGCCAGCAGTTTATCCGGACGTTGGGGGAGGGCCGATAACACCGGGGAGCTGTTTTTT
>TRBD1|TRBV4-2|once|TRBJ2-2
CASSQLGQGHTGELFF
TGTGCCAGCAGCCAACTGGGACAGGGACACACCGGGGAGCTGTTTTTT
>TRBD1|TRBV7-2|.|TRBJ2-5
CASSLEGRGPETQYF
TGTGCCAGCAGCTTAGAGGGCAGGGGGCCAGAGACCCAGTACTTC
>TRBD2|TRBV6-2/TRBV6-3|.|TRBJ2-4
CASSYWEGRSKNIQYF
TGTGCCAGCAGTTACTGGGAGGGCCGGTCCAAAAACATTCAGTACTTC
>.|TRBV2|.|TRBJ2-5
CASSEYIGVETQYF
TGTGCCAGCAGTGAATATATCGGGGTTGAGACCCAGTACTTC
>.|TRBV13|.|TRBJ2-1
CASSFGGESSYNEQFF
TGTGCCAGCAGCTTTGGCGGGGAAAGCTCCTACAATGAGCAGTTCTTC
>TRBD1|TRBV5-1|once|TRBJ1-6
CASSSGTGDNSPLHF
TGCGCCAGCAGCTCCGGGACAGGGGATAATTCACCCCTCCACTTT
>TRBD1|TRBV6-5|.|TRBJ2-7
CASRYYQGASYEQYF
TGTGCCAGCAGATATTACCAGGGGGCGTCCTACGAGCAGTACTTC
>.|TRBV29-1|.|TRBJ1-2
CSAAGQGFGYTF
TGCAGCGCTGCCGGGCAGGGGTTTGGCTACACCTTC
>.|TRBV5-4|.|TRBJ1-1
CASSARQSMNTEAFF
TGTGCCAGCAGCGCAAGACAGTCTATGAACACTGAAGCTTTCTTT
>TRBD1|TRBV11-1|.|TRBJ2-1
CASSTRTGGHNEQFF
TGTGCCAGCAGCACACGGACAGGGGGGCACAATGAGCAGTTCTTC